This T cell receptor (beta chain) is from a study of T cell responses to AZD1222 COVID-19 vaccine. With V trimmed by 4 bases and J by 3 bases, 7 bases remained unmatched. The CDR3 is made up of 14 amino acids. The germline V gene encodes CDR1 SGHRS and CDR2 YFSETQ. Sequencing used immunoSEQ multiplex PCR; TCRdb keeps in-frame clones, though not all of them. The sample holds around 160,000 clones, 70% to 90% seen once. Study results and limitations: None of the repertoires were sampled until the peak T cell response had passed. Across spike, vaccine-associated CD4 TCRs were found, dominant at 160-218 and 743-854.

With regard to this clone: What it recognizes is unknown.

The receptor's source is an adult in good health. Sequenced material: peripheral blood, taken on day 0 of AZD1222 vaccination. This rearrangement joins TRBV5-1 to TRBJ2-7; 7 bases map to TRBD1. The chain's CDR3 is CASSPPGQNYEQYF. DNA for the CDR3: TGCGCCAGCAGCCCACCGGGACAGAACTACGAGCAGTACTTC.